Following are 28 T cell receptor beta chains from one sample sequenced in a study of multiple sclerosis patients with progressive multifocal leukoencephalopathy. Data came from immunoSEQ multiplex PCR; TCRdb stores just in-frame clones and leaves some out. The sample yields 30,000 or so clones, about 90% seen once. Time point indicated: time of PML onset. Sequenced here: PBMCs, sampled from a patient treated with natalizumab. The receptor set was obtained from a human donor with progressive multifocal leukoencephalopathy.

The CDR3 DNA reads TGTGCCAGCACCGAGACGCAGGGAGTTGGCCTCTCTGAAGCTTTCTTT. Protein product: CASTETQGVGLSEAFF. The chain is built from TRBV25-1 and TRBJ1-1; maybe TRBD1 (5 bases). Germline CDR1 reads MGHDK; CDR2 reads SYGVNS. V was shortened by 7 bases and J by 6 bases, with 24 bases between the two germline ends. The CDR3 sequence is 16 residues long. The full variable domain, rest sourced from reference TRBV25-1 and TRBJ1-1, is EADIYQTPRYLVIGTGKKITLECSQTMGHDKMYWYQQDPGMELHLIHYSYGVNSTEKGDLSSESTVSRIRTEHFPLTLESARPSHTSQYLCASTETQGVGLSEAFFGQGTRLTVV.

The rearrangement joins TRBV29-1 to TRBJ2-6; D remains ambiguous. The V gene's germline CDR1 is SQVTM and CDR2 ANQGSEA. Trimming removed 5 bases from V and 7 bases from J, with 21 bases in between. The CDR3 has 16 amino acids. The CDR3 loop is CSVSGGTQVRANVLTF. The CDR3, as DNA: TGCAGCGTTAGTGGCGGAACGCAGGTGCGCGCCAACGTCCTGACTTTC.

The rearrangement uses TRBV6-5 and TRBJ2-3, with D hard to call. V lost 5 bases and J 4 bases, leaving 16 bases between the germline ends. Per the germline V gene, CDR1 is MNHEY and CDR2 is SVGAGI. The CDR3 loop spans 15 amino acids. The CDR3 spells CASSPNFLGADTQYF. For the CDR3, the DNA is TGTGCCAGCAGTCCCAATTTTCTAGGTGCAGATACGCAGTATTTT.

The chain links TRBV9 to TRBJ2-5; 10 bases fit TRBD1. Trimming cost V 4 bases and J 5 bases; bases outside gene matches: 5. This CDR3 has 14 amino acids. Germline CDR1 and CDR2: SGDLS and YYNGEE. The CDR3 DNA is TGTGCCAGCAGCTTCCCGGGACAGGGGGAGACCCAGTACTTC. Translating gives CASSFPGQGETQYF.

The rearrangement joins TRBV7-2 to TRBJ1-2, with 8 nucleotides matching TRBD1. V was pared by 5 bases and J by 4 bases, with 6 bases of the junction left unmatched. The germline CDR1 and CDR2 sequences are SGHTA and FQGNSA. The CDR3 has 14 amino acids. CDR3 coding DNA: TGTGCCAGCAGCCTGGACAGGGAACTCTATGGCTACACCTTC. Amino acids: CASSLDRELYGYTF.

Here the CDR3 reads CASLDRFSGEQYF. The CDR3 DNA follows: TGTGCCAGCCTAGACAGGTTCAGTGGCGAGCAGTACTTC. The chain uses TRBV28 and TRBJ2-7; tentative D call: TRBD1 (6 bases). CDR1 is MDHEN and CDR2 is SYDVKM in the germline V gene. The CDR3 extends over 13 amino acids. The germline V and J ends were trimmed by 8 bases and 6 bases, with 17 bases remaining between them.

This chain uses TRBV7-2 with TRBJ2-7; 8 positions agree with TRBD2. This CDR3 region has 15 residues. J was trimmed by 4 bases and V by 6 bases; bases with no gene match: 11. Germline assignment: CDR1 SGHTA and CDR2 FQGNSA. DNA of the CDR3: TGTGCCAGCAGTCCCACAGCCGGGAGGGGATACGAGCAGTACTTC. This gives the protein CASSPTAGRGYEQYF. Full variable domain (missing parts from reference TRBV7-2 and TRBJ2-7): GAGVSQSPSNKVTEKGKDVELRCDPISGHTALYWYRQSLGQGLEFLIYFQGNSAPDKSGLPSDRFSAERTGGSVSTLTIQRTQQEDSAVYLCASSPTAGRGYEQYFGPGTRLTVT.

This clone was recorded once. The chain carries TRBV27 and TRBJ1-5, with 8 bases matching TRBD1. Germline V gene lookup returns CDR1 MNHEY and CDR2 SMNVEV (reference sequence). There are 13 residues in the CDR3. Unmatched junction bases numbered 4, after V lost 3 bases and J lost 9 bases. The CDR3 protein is CASSFGQGGPQHF. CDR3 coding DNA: TGTGCCAGCAGTTTTGGACAGGGAGGGCCCCAGCATTTT.

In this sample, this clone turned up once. The DNA for the CDR3 is TGTGCCAGCAGGCCACTCAGGGTCGGGAACACTGAAGCTTTCTTT. Protein: CASRPLRVGNTEAFF. This chain joins TRBV6-6 and TRBJ1-1, with D perhaps TRBD1 (5 bases). CDR1 is MNHNY and CDR2 is SVGAGI in the germline V gene (reference sequence). Trimming stripped 6 bases from V and 1 base from J, with 15 bases between. The CDR3 is 15 amino acids.

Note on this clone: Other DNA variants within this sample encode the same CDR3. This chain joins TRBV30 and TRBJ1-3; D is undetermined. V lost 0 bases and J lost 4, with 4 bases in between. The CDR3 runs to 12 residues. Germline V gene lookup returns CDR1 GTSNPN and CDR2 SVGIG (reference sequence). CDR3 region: CAWSVLGNTIYF. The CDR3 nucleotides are TGTGCCTGGAGTGTACTAGGAAACACCATATATTTT.

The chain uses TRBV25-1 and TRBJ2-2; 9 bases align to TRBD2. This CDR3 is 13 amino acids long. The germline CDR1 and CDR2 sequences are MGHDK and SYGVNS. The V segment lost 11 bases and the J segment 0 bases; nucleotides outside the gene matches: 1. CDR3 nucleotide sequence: TGTGCCGCTAGCGGGACGAACACCGGGGAGCTGTTTTTT. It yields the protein CAASGTNTGELFF.

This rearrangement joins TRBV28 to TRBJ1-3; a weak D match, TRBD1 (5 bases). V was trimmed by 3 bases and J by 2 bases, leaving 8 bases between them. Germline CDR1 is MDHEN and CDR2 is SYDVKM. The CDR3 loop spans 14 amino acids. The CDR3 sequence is CASSLSRAGNTIYF. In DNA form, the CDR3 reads TGTGCCAGCAGTTTGTCCAGGGCTGGAAACACCATATATTTT.

The CDR3 sequence is CASSYPSGKIDNEQFF. The CDR3 nucleotides read TGTGCCAGCAGTTACCCGTCCGGGAAGATCGACAATGAGCAGTTCTTC. The chain uses TRBV6-6 and TRBJ2-1, with TRBD2 as a possible D gene (5 bases). Germline V gene sequence: CDR1 MNHNY, CDR2 SVGAGI (reference sequence). This CDR3 has 16 amino acids. Trimming shortened V by 2 bases and J by 5 bases, and 16 bases separated the two germline ends.

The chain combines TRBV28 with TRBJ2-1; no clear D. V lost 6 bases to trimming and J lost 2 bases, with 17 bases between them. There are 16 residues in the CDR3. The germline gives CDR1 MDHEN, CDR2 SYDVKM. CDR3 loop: CASSPGVSTPYNEQFF. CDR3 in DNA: TGTGCCAGCAGCCCAGGAGTATCAACCCCCTACAATGAGCAGTTCTTC.

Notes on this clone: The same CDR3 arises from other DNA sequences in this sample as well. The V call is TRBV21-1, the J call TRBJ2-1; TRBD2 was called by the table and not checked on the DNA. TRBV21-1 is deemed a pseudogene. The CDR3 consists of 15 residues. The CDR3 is CASGGLAGVDNEQFF. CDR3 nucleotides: TGTGCCAGCGGGGGGCTAGCGGGAGTTGACAATGAGCAGTTCTTC.

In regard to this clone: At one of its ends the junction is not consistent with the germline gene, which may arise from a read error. This CDR3 reads CASTPWDVSSEQYF. CDR3 nucleotides: TGCGCCAGCACGCCTTGGGATGTCTCCTCCGAGCAGTACTTC. V usage is TRBV5-1 and J usage is TRBJ2-7, with unresolved D. Germline V gene sequence: CDR1 SGHRS, CDR2 YFSETQ. CDR3 length: 14 residues.

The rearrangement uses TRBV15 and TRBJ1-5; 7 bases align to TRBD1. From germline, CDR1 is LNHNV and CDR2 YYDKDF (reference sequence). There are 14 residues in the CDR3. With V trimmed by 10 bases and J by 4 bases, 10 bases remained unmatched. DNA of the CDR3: TGTGCCAGTTCAAACAGGGGTGCGAATCAGCCCCAGCATTTT. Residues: CASSNRGANQPQHF.

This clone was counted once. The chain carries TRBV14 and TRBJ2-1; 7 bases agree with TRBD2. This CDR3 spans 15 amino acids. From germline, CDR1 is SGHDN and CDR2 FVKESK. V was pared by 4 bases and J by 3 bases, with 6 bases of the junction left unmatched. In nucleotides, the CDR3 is TGTGCCAGCAGCCTCGGGAGGACCTACTACAATGAGCAGTTCTTC. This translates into CASSLGRTYYNEQFF.

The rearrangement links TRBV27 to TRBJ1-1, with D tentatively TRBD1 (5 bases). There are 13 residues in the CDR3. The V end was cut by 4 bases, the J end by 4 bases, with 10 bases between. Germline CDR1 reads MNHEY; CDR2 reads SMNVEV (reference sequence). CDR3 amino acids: CASSSTAATEAFF. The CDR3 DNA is TGTGCCAGCAGTTCGACAGCCGCCACTGAAGCTTTCTTT.

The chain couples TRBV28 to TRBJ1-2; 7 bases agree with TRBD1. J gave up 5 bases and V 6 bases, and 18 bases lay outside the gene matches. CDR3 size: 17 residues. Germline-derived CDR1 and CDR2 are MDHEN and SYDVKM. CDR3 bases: TGTGCCAGCAGATCCGACAGGGAGGGTTTGGGGACTTATGGCTACACCTTC. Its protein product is CASRSDREGLGTYGYTF.

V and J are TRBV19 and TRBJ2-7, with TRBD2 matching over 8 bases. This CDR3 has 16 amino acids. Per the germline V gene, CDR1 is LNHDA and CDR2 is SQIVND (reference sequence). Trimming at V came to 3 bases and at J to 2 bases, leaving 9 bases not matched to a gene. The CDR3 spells CASSMTIAGRTYEQYF. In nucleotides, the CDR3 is TGTGCCAGTAGTATGACGATAGCGGGACGAACCTACGAGCAGTACTTC.

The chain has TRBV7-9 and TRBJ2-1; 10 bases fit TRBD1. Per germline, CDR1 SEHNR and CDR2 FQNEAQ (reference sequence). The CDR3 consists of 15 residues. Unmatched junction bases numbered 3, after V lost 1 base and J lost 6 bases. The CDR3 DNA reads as TGTGCCAGCAGCTTAGGACAGGGGGCTAGCAATGAGCAGTTCTTC. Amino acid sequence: CASSLGQGASNEQFF.

CDR3: CASSEAGGLRYEQYF. The CDR3 region has the DNA TGTGCCAGCAGTGAAGCGGGCGGGCTACGGTACGAGCAGTACTTC. This chain uses TRBV6-1 with TRBJ2-7, with TRBD2 as a possible D gene (5 bases). This CDR3 contains 15 residues. V shed 0 bases and J shed 4 bases, with 13 bases lying between them. CDR1 and CDR2 from the germline V gene are MNHNS and SASEGT.

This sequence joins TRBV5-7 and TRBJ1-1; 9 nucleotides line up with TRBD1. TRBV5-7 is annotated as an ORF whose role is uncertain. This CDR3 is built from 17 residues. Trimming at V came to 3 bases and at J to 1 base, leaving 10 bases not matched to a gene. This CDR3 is CASSSAKQGAGNTEAFF. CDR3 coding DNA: TGTGCCAGCAGCTCAGCCAAACAGGGGGCGGGGAACACTGAAGCTTTCTTT.

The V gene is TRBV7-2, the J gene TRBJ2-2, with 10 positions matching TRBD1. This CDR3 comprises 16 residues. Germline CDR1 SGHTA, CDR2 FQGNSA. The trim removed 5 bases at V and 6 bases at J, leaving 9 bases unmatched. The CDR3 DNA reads TGTGCCAGCAGCCGTAGGACAGGGGGTACCCCCGGGGAGCTGTTTTTT. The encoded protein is CASSRRTGGTPGELFF.

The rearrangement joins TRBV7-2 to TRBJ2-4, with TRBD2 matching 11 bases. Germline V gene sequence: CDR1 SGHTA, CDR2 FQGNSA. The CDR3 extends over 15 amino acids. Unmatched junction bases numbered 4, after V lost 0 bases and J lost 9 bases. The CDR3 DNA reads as TGTGCCAGCAGCTTAGCGCTAGCGGGAGGTGGCATTCAGTACTTC. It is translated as CASSLALAGGGIQYF.

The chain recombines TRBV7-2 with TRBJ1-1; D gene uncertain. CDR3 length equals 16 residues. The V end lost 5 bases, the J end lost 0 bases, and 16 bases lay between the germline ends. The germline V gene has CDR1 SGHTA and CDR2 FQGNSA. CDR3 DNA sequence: TGTGCCAGCAGCATACTCCAAGGACGGATGAACACTGAAGCTTTCTTT. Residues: CASSILQGRMNTEAFF.

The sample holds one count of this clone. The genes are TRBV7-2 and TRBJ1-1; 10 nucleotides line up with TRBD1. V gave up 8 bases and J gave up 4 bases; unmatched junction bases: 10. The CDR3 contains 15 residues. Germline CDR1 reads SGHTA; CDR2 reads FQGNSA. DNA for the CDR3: TGTGCCAGCGGGGGACAGGGGCGCATTAGCACTGAAGCTTTCTTT. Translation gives CASGGQGRISTEAFF.